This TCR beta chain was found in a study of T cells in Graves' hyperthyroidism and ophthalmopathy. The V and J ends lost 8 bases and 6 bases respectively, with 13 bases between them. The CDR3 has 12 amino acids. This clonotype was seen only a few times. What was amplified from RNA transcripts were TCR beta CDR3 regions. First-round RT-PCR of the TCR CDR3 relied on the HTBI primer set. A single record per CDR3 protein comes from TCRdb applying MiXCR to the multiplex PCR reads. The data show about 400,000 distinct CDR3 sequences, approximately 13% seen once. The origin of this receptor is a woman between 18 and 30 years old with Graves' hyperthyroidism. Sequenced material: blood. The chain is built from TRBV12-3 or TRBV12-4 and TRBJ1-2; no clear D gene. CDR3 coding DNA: TGTGCCAGCTCTAGGGTGCGCGATGGCTACACCTTC. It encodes CASSRVRDGYTF.